The subject of this entry is one T cell receptor beta chain. Its antigen is unidentified. This entry is derived from a study of identifying expanded T cells in peripheral blood. Whole-study results and caveats: Roughly 1.2 clones differed between technical replicates, versus 16.4 and 19 over time. Across healthy donors, higher total template counts meant significantly greater two-week count variance.

With 1 base removed from V and 2 bases from J, the gap between germline ends came to 12 bases. The CDR3 covers 16 residues. Germline CDR1 reads SNHLY; CDR2 reads FYNNEI. Collection occurred without any documented infections or immune events in donors. Here immunoSEQ multiplex PCR was the method, and the copy in TCRdb shows in-frame clones only, minus some. Seen here are about 100,000 clones, about 87% observed once, and the top ten hold about 6%. The receptor's source is a person aged 18 to 75 in good health. Sequenced material: blood. V usage is TRBV2 and J usage is TRBJ2-1, with D hard to call. CDR3 protein: CASSEGLGGTYNEQFF. CDR3 nucleotide sequence: TGTGCCAGCAGTGAAGGCTTGGGCGGAACCTACAATGAGCAGTTCTTC.